This T cell receptor (beta chain) was profiled in a study of technical replicates of blood from a handful of donors. TCRdb's table, derived via immunoSEQ multiplex PCR, lists solely in-frame clones and lacks some. Of 75,000 to 85,000 clones in the sample, approximately 78% were seen once. The CDR3 spans 17 residues. Per the germline V gene, CDR1 is SEHNR and CDR2 is FQNEAQ (reference sequence). With 5 bases removed from V and 0 bases from J, the gap between germline ends came to 14 bases. This TCR was recovered from a human donor in good health. Some clones in this sample may be carry-over from other donors' samples. The sample comprised PBMCs. The rearrangement joins TRBV7-9 to TRBJ2-6; D might be TRBD1 (6 bases). The CDR3 loop is CASSPPQGYSGANVLTF. CDR3 in DNA: TGTGCCAGCAGCCCGCCACAGGGATACTCTGGGGCCAACGTCCTGACTTTC.